These 16 T cell receptor beta chains originate from one sample sequenced in a study of shared clonotypes between healthy human individuals. The repertoire was sequenced with immunoSEQ multiplex PCR; TCRdb's copy has only in-frame clones and lacks some. Of over a million clones listed, around 98% were seen once; the top ten hold 0.4% to 0.55%. The specimen sequenced was naive CD4+ T cells sorted from blood. Subset denoted: CD45RA+ positively selected. These receptors were taken from a man under 40 in good health.

This clone has just a few counts. Distinct nucleotide sequences in the sample also encode this CDR3. V gene TRBV9 combines with J gene TRBJ1-1; D not certain. The CDR3 contains 13 residues. Trimming stripped 0 bases from V and 3 bases from J, with 6 bases between. Per the germline V gene, CDR1 is SGDLS and CDR2 is YYNGEE. For the CDR3, the DNA is TGTGCCAGCAGCGTAGGTGGGGACACTGAAGCTTTCTTT. Its protein is CASSVGGDTEAFF.

The V gene is TRBV5-1, the J gene TRBJ1-5; no definite D call. Trimming stripped 2 bases from V and 5 bases from J, with 8 bases between. Per germline, CDR1 SGHRS and CDR2 YFSETQ. This CDR3 has 13 residues. The CDR3 sequence: CASSFQVDQPQHF. DNA for the CDR3: TGCGCCAGCAGCTTCCAGGTAGATCAGCCCCAGCATTTT.

The CDR3 coding sequence is TGTGCCAGCAGTTTCGGGACAGACGGCAATCAGCCCCAGCATTTT. The encoded protein is CASSFGTDGNQPQHF. The chain uses TRBV27 and TRBJ1-5, with 7 bases matching TRBD1. The CDR3 runs 15 residues. Germline V CDR1 and CDR2: MNHEY, SMNVEV (reference sequence). After removal of 3 bases from V and 2 bases from J, the junction contained 4 bases not matched to a gene.

This rearrangement joins TRBV14 to TRBJ2-1, with 7 bases aligning to TRBD2. Germline CDR1 is SGHDN and CDR2 is FVKESK. The CDR3 consists of 16 residues. V shed 2 bases, J shed 4 bases, and the junction held 8 bases outside the gene matches. The CDR3 sequence: CASSQRTSNGYNEQFF. Written as DNA, the CDR3 is TGTGCCAGCAGCCAAAGGACTAGTAATGGATACAATGAGCAGTTCTTC. The whole variable domain, filled in from reference TRBV14 and TRBJ2-1, reads EAGVTQFPSHSVIEKGQTVTLRCDPISGHDNLYWYRRVMGKEIKFLLHFVKESKQDESGMPNNRFLAERTGGTYSTLKVQPAELEDSGVYFCASSQRTSNGYNEQFFGPGTRLTVL.

For the CDR3, the DNA is TGTGCCAGCAGTCGCAGCGAGAGAGGAACTCAGTACTTC. Its translation is CASSRSERGTQYF. V is TRBV7-8 and J is TRBJ2-4; D is ambiguous. The CDR3 has 13 amino acids. Germline V gene lookup returns CDR1 SGHVS and CDR2 FQNEAQ. V was clipped by 6 bases and J by 12 bases, with 18 bases between them. The full variable domain, its missing parts supplied by reference TRBV7-8 and TRBJ2-4, is GAGVSQSPRYKVAKRGQDVALRCDPISGHVSLFWYQQALGQGPEFLTYFQNEAQLDKSGLPSDRFFAERPEGSVSTLKIQRTQQEDSAVYLCASSRSERGTQYFGAGTRLSVL.

This clone appeared once. The CDR3 region is CASSVRTGAIQETQYF. DNA for the CDR3: TGTGCCAGCAGCGTTCGGACAGGCGCCATCCAAGAGACCCAGTACTTC. J is TRBJ2-5 and V is TRBV9; 7 nucleotides line up with TRBD1. The CDR3 is made up of 16 amino acids. Germline V CDR1 and CDR2: SGDLS, YYNGEE. The V and J ends lost 2 bases and 1 base, in that order; junction bases with no gene match: 8.

V is TRBV10-3 and J is TRBJ1-2; D uncertain. In germline, CDR1 is ENHRY, CDR2 SYGVKD. V was cut by 9 bases and J by 5 bases, with 25 bases left in between. The CDR3 is 16 amino acids. Written as DNA, the CDR3 is TGTGCCATTAAGAATACGATGGCGGGGTTCCATTATGGCTACACCTTC. Protein sequence: CAIKNTMAGFHYGYTF.

Comment on this clone: Other DNA sequences of this sample code for an identical CDR3. V is TRBV6-5 and J is TRBJ2-1, with 8 nucleotides matching TRBD1. CDR1 and CDR2 (germline): MNHEY, SVGAGI. V dropped 5 bases and J dropped 1; count of bases not matched to a gene: 1. CDR3 size: 14 residues. The CDR3, as DNA: TGTGCCAGCAGTACAGGGGGATCCTACAATGAGCAGTTCTTC. This sequence encodes CASSTGGSYNEQFF.

This sequence joins TRBV29-1 and TRBJ2-7; TRBD1 matches at 11 bases. Germline V gives CDR1 SQVTM, CDR2 ANQGSEA. The CDR3 sequence is 14 residues long. V was clipped by 6 bases and J by 2 bases; unmatched bases: 6. The CDR3 sequence: CSVLGTGGAYEQYF. As DNA, the CDR3 is TGCAGCGTCCTCGGGACAGGGGGTGCCTACGAGCAGTACTTC.

The gene calls are TRBV2 and TRBJ2-2; 7 nucleotides align to TRBD1. Trimming cost V 2 bases and J 5 bases; bases outside gene matches: 5. The CDR3 has 15 residues. Germline values: CDR1 SNHLY, CDR2 FYNNEI. The CDR3 nucleotides read TGTGCCAGCAGTGAAAGGACCAGGGGGACCGGGGAGCTGTTTTTT. This sequence encodes CASSERTRGTGELFF.

CDR3 DNA sequence: TGTGCCAGCAGCGCCGGGACAGAAGAGACCCAGTACTTC. Amino acids: CASSAGTEETQYF. The J gene is TRBJ2-5, the V gene TRBV9, with 7 bases lining up with TRBD1. The germline V gene has CDR1 SGDLS and CDR2 YYNGEE. J gave up 3 bases and V 3 bases, and 2 bases lay outside the gene matches. The CDR3 runs to 13 residues.

The chain links TRBV9 to TRBJ1-4, with D hard to call. In germline, CDR1 is SGDLS, CDR2 YYNGEE. Deletions cut 0 bases from V and 4 bases from J, with 16 bases between. The CDR3 length is 17 residues. The CDR3 is CASSVAPGITLNEKLFF. As DNA, the CDR3 is TGTGCCAGCAGCGTAGCTCCGGGAATTACCCTTAATGAAAAACTGTTTTTT.

The chain couples TRBV2 to TRBJ2-4; 9 bases are shared with TRBD1. V lost 5 bases to trimming and J lost 9 bases; unmatched junction nucleotides: 8. Germline CDR1 reads SNHLY; CDR2 reads FYNNEI. The CDR3 loop spans 14 amino acids. The CDR3 reads CASSQGQGRGIQYF. CDR3 nucleotides: TGTGCCAGCAGTCAGGGACAGGGAAGGGGCATTCAGTACTTC.

The chain is built from TRBV5-1 and TRBJ1-1, with D maybe TRBD1 (5 bases). The V end lost 2 bases, the J end lost 4 bases, and 9 bases lay between the germline ends. The CDR3 is 13 amino acids. Germline V lookup: CDR1 SGHRS, CDR2 YFSETQ. This chain's CDR3 is CASSFNRLTEAFF. CDR3 in DNA: TGCGCCAGCAGCTTTAACAGGCTCACTGAAGCTTTCTTT. Together with reference TRBV5-1 and TRBJ1-1, the CDR3 gives the full variable domain: KAGVTQTPRYLIKTRGQQVTLSCSPISGHRSVSWYQQTPGQGLQFLFEYFSETQRNKGNFPGRFSGRQFSNSRSEMNVSTLELGDSALYLCASSFNRLTEAFFGQGTRLTVV.

This clone was picked up one time. The chain uses TRBV6-5 and TRBJ2-5; no reliable D call. The CDR3 sequence is 13 residues long. The V gene lost 0 bases and the J gene lost 11 bases, with 13 bases spanning the gap. Germline CDR1 is MNHEY and CDR2 is SVGAGI. Here the CDR3 reads CASSYSKIYAQYF. The CDR3 DNA reads TGTGCCAGCAGTTACTCGAAAATTTACGCTCAGTACTTC.

Details on this clone: The same CDR3 can be traced to other DNA sequences in this sample. The chain links TRBV5-4 to TRBJ2-7; 8 bases agree with TRBD1. This CDR3 region has 13 residues. Germline loops: CDR1 SGHNT, CDR2 YYREEE (reference sequence). V shed 4 bases, J shed 2 bases, and the junction held 2 bases outside the gene matches. This chain's CDR3 is CASSDRGTYEQYF. The CDR3 DNA reads TGTGCCAGCAGCGACAGGGGTACCTACGAGCAGTACTTC.